Shown below are 2 T cell receptor beta chains from a single sample sequenced in a study of blood T cells in healthy people across ages (dated by TCRdb to the mid-2010s). Library construction relied on 5' RACE. Sequencing was performed on an Illumina HiSeq 2500. A second roughly 7 to 11 cycle PCR used a sample-barcoded 5' primer and a J-beta primer mix. In-frame beta chains were kept once TCRdb had trimmed the public reads at Q25 with fastp and called clones with MiXCR. Each CDR3 protein gets just one entry, which takes the most common genes and DNA from the rows behind it. The sample profile shows about 760,000 distinct CDR3 sequences; 20% to 25% of them were found once. The top ten clones comprise 8% to 10% of the sample. This same sample was also taken into another study, of T cells of mothers and their children.

The sequenced sample consisted of blood. The receptors originated from a boy aged 5-17 years in good health.

The chain has TRBV10-3 and TRBJ1-1, with TRBD1 matching over 9 bases. Losses at the gene ends were 7 bases for V and 3 bases for J; bases not matched to a gene: 6. In germline, CDR1 is ENHRY, CDR2 SYGVKD. This CDR3 is 14 amino acids long. This chain's CDR3 is CAINRQGVDTEAFF. CDR3 sequence (DNA): TGTGCCATCAACAGACAGGGGGTGGACACTGAAGCTTTCTTT.

Points on this clonotype: The junction shows a germline mismatch at one end, possibly a read error. The rearrangement joins TRBV5-1 to TRBJ1-1; D unresolved. The germline V gene has CDR1 SGHRS and CDR2 YFSETQ. The CDR3 length is 13 residues. CDR3 residues: CASSLEETTVAFF. The DNA for the CDR3 is TGCGCCAGCAGCCTGGAAGAAACCACTGTAGCTTTCTTT.